This paragraph covers one T cell receptor beta chain sequence. Its antigen is not identified. The sample is drawn from a study of OX40 agonist ivuxolimab in advanced cancers. Study background: Males comprised 70% to 90% of the group, whose mean age was 60 years (range 23 to 79). The study's findings and limits: Relative to CD4+ cells, CD8+ T cells on average had more expanded clones. Those patients achieving a partial response at 0.1-3.0 mg/kg showed among the lowest clonal expansion.

Measured with immunoSEQ multiplex PCR; TCRdb has only the in-frame clones, and not every one. The sample has 70,000 to 90,000 clones, roughly nine tenths seen once. Sequencing used CD4+ or CD8+ T cells sorted from blood, obtained in a trial of the OX40 agonist ivuxolimab. The receptor was derived from an adult with an advanced solid tumor such as melanoma, head and neck, liver or kidney cancer.

The CDR3 protein is CASSPTYTEAFF. The CDR3 DNA reads TGTGCCAGCAGCCCGACGTACACTGAAGCTTTCTTT. The chain carries TRBV11-3 and TRBJ1-1; D is unclear. Trimming left V 5 bases short and J 3 bases short, with 7 bases between. The CDR3 is 12 amino acids. Germline V gives CDR1 SGHNT, CDR2 YENEEA.